This is a list of T cell receptor beta chains from one sample in a study of beta chain features in type 1 diabetes. Method: immunoSEQ multiplex PCR; TCRdb's copy keeps in-frame clones and lacks some. The sample includes about 320,000 clones, approximately 15% of them seen just once. Sequenced sample: central memory CD4+ T cells from blood. These receptors were obtained from a young man in good health. CDR3s include the opening cysteine and the closing phenylalanine or tryptophan. The D gene is left open where the match is weak. Size is omitted from some rows. Given values are once, few, many or a class for expanded clones.

d_gene: -; abundance: -; v_gene: TRBV6-1; j_gene: TRBJ2-7; CDR3nt: TGTGCCAGCAGTGAATTCGGGGGAAATGTGTTCGAGCAGTACTTC; CDR3aa: CASSEFGGNVFEQYF
d_gene: -; abundance: few; v_gene: TRBV7-2; j_gene: TRBJ2-5; CDR3nt: TGTGCCAGCAGCTTAGGCCTGACCGGGACCCAGTACTTC; CDR3aa: CASSLGLTGTQYF
d_gene: -; abundance: -; v_gene: TRBV6-1; j_gene: TRBJ1-1; CDR3nt: TGTGCCAGCAGTGAAGATAACATGAACACTGAAGCTTTCTTT; CDR3aa: CASSEDNMNTEAFF
d_gene: -; abundance: few; v_gene: TRBV5-4; j_gene: TRBJ1-5; CDR3nt: TGTGCCAGGGCTGGACCTACTAATCAGCCCCAGCATTTT; CDR3aa: CARAGPTNQPQHF
d_gene: -; abundance: few; v_gene: TRBV7-1; j_gene: TRBJ2-5; CDR3nt: TGTGCCAGCAGCCCAGGTCCCTCCCAGTACTTC; CDR3aa: CASSPGPSQYF
d_gene: -; abundance: few; v_gene: TRBV7-8; j_gene: TRBJ1-5; CDR3nt: TGTGCCAGCAGCATTGCGGGTTTAGGTCTATTTGTCGGCAATCAGCCCCAGCATTTT; CDR3aa: CASSIAGLGLFVGNQPQHF
d_gene: -; abundance: few; v_gene: TRBV11-2; j_gene: TRBJ2-2; CDR3nt: TGTGCCAGCAGCTTTGATCAAGGGGAGCTGTTTTTT; CDR3aa: CASSFDQGELFF
d_gene: -; abundance: once; v_gene: TRBV5-4; j_gene: TRBJ1-6; CDR3nt: TGTGCCAGCAGCTCCCGGGGCAGGGTGGTTGCTAATTCACCCCTCCACTTT; CDR3aa: CASSSRGRVVANSPLHF
d_gene: TRBD2; abundance: -; v_gene: TRBV28; j_gene: TRBJ2-2; CDR3nt: TGTGCCAGCACCACCGGGACTATAAACACCGGGGAGCTGTTTTTT; CDR3aa: CASTTGTINTGELFF
d_gene: -; abundance: few; v_gene: TRBV7-2; j_gene: TRBJ2-5; CDR3nt: TGTGCCAGCAGCTTAGGGGTTGAGACCCAGTACTTC; CDR3aa: CASSLGVETQYF
d_gene: TRBD1; abundance: -; v_gene: TRBV5-1; j_gene: TRBJ2-7; CDR3nt: TGCGCCAGCAGCTTGGAGGACAGGGCAGGTGGGGAGCAGTACTTC; CDR3aa: CASSLEDRAGGEQYF
d_gene: TRBD2; abundance: -; v_gene: TRBV19; j_gene: TRBJ2-5; CDR3nt: TGTGCCAGTAGTAAGAGGCTAGCGGGGGCAGAGACCCAGTACTTC; CDR3aa: CASSKRLAGAETQYF
d_gene: -; abundance: -; v_gene: TRBV11-2; j_gene: TRBJ2-2; CDR3nt: TGTGCCAGCAGCTTAGTAGTAGGTAACACCGGGGAGCTGTTTTTT; CDR3aa: CASSLVVGNTGELFF
d_gene: -; abundance: few; v_gene: TRBV30; j_gene: TRBJ2-3; CDR3nt: TGTGCCTGGAGTGTAGTCGGCGCTTTACCTAGCACAGATACGCAGTATTTT; CDR3aa: CAWSVVGALPSTDTQYF
d_gene: TRBD1; abundance: few; v_gene: TRBV5-1; j_gene: TRBJ2-1; CDR3nt: TGCGCCAGCAGCTTGCGGCAGGGGGCAAATGAGCAGTTCTTC; CDR3aa: CASSLRQGANEQFF
d_gene: TRBD1; abundance: few; v_gene: TRBV5-4; j_gene: TRBJ2-5; CDR3nt: TGTGCCAGCAGCTTGGAAACGACAGGGGCCGAGACCCAGTACTTC; CDR3aa: CASSLETTGAETQYF
d_gene: TRBD1; abundance: -; v_gene: TRBV14; j_gene: TRBJ2-1; CDR3nt: TGTGCCAGCAGCCAAGAGCAGGGGGTTTCTAACAATGAGCAGTTCTTC; CDR3aa: CASSQEQGVSNNEQFF
d_gene: -; abundance: few; v_gene: TRBV5-4; j_gene: TRBJ1-6; CDR3nt: TGTGCCAGCAGCTTGGATCAGGGGAGGAGCTCACCCCTCCACTTT; CDR3aa: CASSLDQGRSSPLHF
d_gene: -; abundance: -; v_gene: TRBV6-1; j_gene: TRBJ2-2; CDR3nt: TGTGCCAGCAATTGGGAAGCGAACACCGGGGAGCTGTTTTTT; CDR3aa: CASNWEANTGELFF
d_gene: -; abundance: -; v_gene: TRBV7-6; j_gene: TRBJ1-2; CDR3nt: TGTGCCAGCAGCTTAGGGAGGAACTATGGCTACACCTTC; CDR3aa: CASSLGRNYGYTF
d_gene: TRBD1; abundance: -; v_gene: TRBV5-6; j_gene: TRBJ1-6; CDR3nt: TGTGCCAGCAGCTTGCTAGGACAGGGGGATTCACCCCTCCACTTT; CDR3aa: CASSLLGQGDSPLHF
d_gene: TRBD1; abundance: -; v_gene: TRBV5-4; j_gene: TRBJ1-2; CDR3nt: TGTGCCAGCAGCTCCGGGGACAGGATCCTTATAGAGAATGGCTACACCTTC; CDR3aa: CASSSGDRILIENGYTF
d_gene: -; abundance: few; v_gene: TRBV19; j_gene: TRBJ2-7; CDR3nt: TGTGCCAGTAGTATGGACCACGAGCAGTACTTC; CDR3aa: CASSMDHEQYF
d_gene: TRBD1; abundance: -; v_gene: TRBV7-2; j_gene: TRBJ2-6; CDR3nt: TGTGCCAGCAGCTGGGGGATCGGGACAGCGTCCTCTGGGGCCAACGTCCTGACTTTC; CDR3aa: CASSWGIGTASSGANVLTF
d_gene: -; abundance: -; v_gene: TRBV4-3; j_gene: TRBJ2-7; CDR3nt: TGCGCCAGCAGCCAAGCCCCCAGGGGCGAGCAGTACTTC; CDR3aa: CASSQAPRGEQYF
d_gene: -; abundance: -; v_gene: TRBV7-8; j_gene: TRBJ2-3; CDR3nt: TGTGCCAGCACGCGTTCTAGCGTCGGCGGAGTAGATACGCAGTATTTT; CDR3aa: CASTRSSVGGVDTQYF
d_gene: -; abundance: -; v_gene: TRBV15; j_gene: TRBJ1-1; CDR3nt: TGTGCCACCAGCAGAGCGAAGGGAACTGAAGCTTTCTTT; CDR3aa: CATSRAKGTEAFF
d_gene: TRBD1; abundance: -; v_gene: TRBV7-9; j_gene: TRBJ2-1; CDR3nt: TGTGCCAGCGGGACAGGGGACTACAATGAGCAGTTCTTC; CDR3aa: CASGTGDYNEQFF
d_gene: -; abundance: -; v_gene: TRBV20-1; j_gene: TRBJ1-1; CDR3nt: TGCAGTGCTCATTTGAACACTGAAGCTTTCTTT; CDR3aa: CSAHLNTEAFF
d_gene: TRBD2; abundance: few; v_gene: TRBV6-5; j_gene: TRBJ2-3; CDR3nt: TGTGCCAGCAGTTACCAAAGACTAGCAGAAGATACGCAGTATTTT; CDR3aa: CASSYQRLAEDTQYF
d_gene: -; abundance: few; v_gene: TRBV27; j_gene: TRBJ2-1; CDR3nt: TGTGCCAGCGGTTCGGAACTTTACAATGAGCAGTTCTTC; CDR3aa: CASGSELYNEQFF
d_gene: TRBD2; abundance: few; v_gene: TRBV7-8; j_gene: TRBJ2-2; CDR3nt: TGTGCCAGCAGCCACGGGACTACGGTTACCGGGGAGCTGTTTTTT; CDR3aa: CASSHGTTVTGELFF
d_gene: -; abundance: many; v_gene: TRBV19; j_gene: TRBJ2-3; CDR3nt: TGTGCCAGTAGTCGGTGGGATACGCAGTATTTT; CDR3aa: CASSRWDTQYF
d_gene: -; abundance: -; v_gene: TRBV5-1; j_gene: TRBJ1-4; CDR3nt: TGCGCCAGCAGCCTCTTAGACAGGACTCATGAAAAACTGTTTTTT; CDR3aa: CASSLLDRTHEKLFF
d_gene: TRBD2; abundance: -; v_gene: TRBV7-3; j_gene: TRBJ2-4; CDR3nt: TGTGCCAGCAGCCCTCAAGCAGGGACTAAACGGTACTTC; CDR3aa: CASSPQAGTKRYF
d_gene: TRBD1; abundance: once; v_gene: TRBV7-2; j_gene: TRBJ1-6; CDR3nt: TGTGCCAGCAGCCCCAGGGGGCCGTCCTATAATTCACCCCTCCACTTT; CDR3aa: CASSPRGPSYNSPLHF
d_gene: -; abundance: -; v_gene: TRBV5-4; j_gene: TRBJ2-3; CDR3nt: TGTGCCAGCAGCTGGGACCCAAGCACAGATACGCAGTATTTT; CDR3aa: CASSWDPSTDTQYF
d_gene: TRBD2; abundance: few; v_gene: TRBV6-6; j_gene: TRBJ2-1; CDR3nt: TGTGCCAGCCAAGGGACTAGCGGGGGGGCCGAGCAGTTCTTC; CDR3aa: CASQGTSGGAEQFF
d_gene: TRBD2; abundance: few; v_gene: TRBV13; j_gene: TRBJ2-5; CDR3nt: TGTGCCAGCAGCTGGTGGGGAGGGGTAGCGGGAGGAGAGACCCAGTACTTC; CDR3aa: CASSWWGGVAGGETQYF
d_gene: -; abundance: many; v_gene: TRBV13; j_gene: TRBJ2-6; CDR3nt: TGTGCCAGCAGCTCATTATCTGGGGCCAACGTCCTGACTTTC; CDR3aa: CASSSLSGANVLTF
d_gene: -; abundance: -; v_gene: TRBV7-8; j_gene: TRBJ2-1; CDR3nt: TGTGCCAGCAGCTCGGCACCAAAGCGTCGCTCCTACAATGAGCAGTTCTTC; CDR3aa: CASSSAPKRRSYNEQFF
d_gene: TRBD2; abundance: few; v_gene: TRBV5-1; j_gene: TRBJ2-3; CDR3nt: TGCGCCAGCAGCATAAGCGGGAGGGAGGATACGCAGTATTTT; CDR3aa: CASSISGREDTQYF
d_gene: TRBD2; abundance: -; v_gene: TRBV9; j_gene: TRBJ2-5; CDR3nt: TGTGCCAGCAGCGTAACTAGCGGGAGAAGCCAAGAGACCCAGTACTTC; CDR3aa: CASSVTSGRSQETQYF